The text below deals with one T cell receptor (beta chain). Its antigen is as yet unknown. This specimen comes from a study of blood T cells in healthy people across ages. The length of the CDR3 is 12 residues. Trimming cost V 1 base and J 9 bases, with 8 bases left between them. The germline CDR1 and CDR2 sequences are LGHDT and YNNKEL (reference sequence). Notes on the study in general: Reliance upon unsorted PBMCs precluded definitive naive versus antigen-experienced comparison. More naive CD4+ cells and higher diversity were found in long-lived than in aged donors. Getting older went along with TCR beta diversity per million T cells dropping roughly linearly.

PCR was performed a second time for about 7 to 11 cycles using a sample-barcoded 5' primer and a J-beta primer mix. TCRdb reprocessed the 5' RACE reads with MiXCR, giving one entry per CDR3 protein. The table shows over a million distinct CDR3 sequences, with roughly 45% occurring only once. For every donor, a draw yielded about 9.7 milliliters of peripheral blood. The V call is TRBV3-1, the J call TRBJ2-3; D remains unclear. The sample was blood. This TCR came from a woman aged 18-29 years in good health. The CDR3 loop is CASSQVETTQYF. CDR3 sequence (DNA): TGTGCCAGCAGCCAAGTCGAGACAACGCAGTATTTT.